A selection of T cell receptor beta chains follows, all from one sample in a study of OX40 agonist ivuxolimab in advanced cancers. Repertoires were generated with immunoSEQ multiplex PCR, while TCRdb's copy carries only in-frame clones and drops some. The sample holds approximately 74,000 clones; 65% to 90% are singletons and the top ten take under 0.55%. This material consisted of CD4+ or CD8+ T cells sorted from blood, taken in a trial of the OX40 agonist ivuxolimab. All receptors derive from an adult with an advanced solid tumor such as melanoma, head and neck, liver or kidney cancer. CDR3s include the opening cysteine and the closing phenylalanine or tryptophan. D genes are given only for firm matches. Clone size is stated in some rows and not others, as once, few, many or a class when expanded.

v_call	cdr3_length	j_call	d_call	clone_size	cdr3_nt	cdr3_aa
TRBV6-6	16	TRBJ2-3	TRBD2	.	TGTGCCAGCAGTTTCTCTAGCGGGGGGGCTCCCGATACGCAGTATTTT	CASSFSSGGAPDTQYF
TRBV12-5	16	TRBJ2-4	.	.	TGTGCTAGTGGTTTGGTACCACAGATGAACAAAAACATTCAGTACTTC	CASGLVPQMNKNIQYF
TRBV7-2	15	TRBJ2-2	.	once	TGTGCCAGCAGCTTTAAAAGCGAGGGGACCGGGGAGCTGTTTTTT	CASSFKSEGTGELFF
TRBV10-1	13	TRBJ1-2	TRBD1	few	TGCGCCACATCACCGGGACAGGGAACTGGCTACACCTTC	CATSPGQGTGYTF
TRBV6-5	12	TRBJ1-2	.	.	TGTGCCAGCAGCCGGGACAACTATGGCTACACCTTC	CASSRDNYGYTF
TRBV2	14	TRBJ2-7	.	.	TGTGCCAGCAGGCAACAGGGCTATTCCTACGAGCAGTACTTC	CASRQQGYSYEQYF
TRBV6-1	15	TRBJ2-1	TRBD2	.	TGTGCCAGCCAAAGTGGCGGGAGGTTCTACAATGAGCAGTTCTTC	CASQSGGRFYNEQFF
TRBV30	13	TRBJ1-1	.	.	TGTGCCTGGGCCGGGAGGCGGCCCTGGGCAGCTTTCTTT	CAWAGRRPWAAFF
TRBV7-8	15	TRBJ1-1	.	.	TGTGCCAGCAGCGTAAGAAGGGGCCTGAACACTGAAGCTTTCTTT	CASSVRRGLNTEAFF
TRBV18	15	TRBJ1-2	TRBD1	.	TGTGCCAGCTCACCACTCGACAGGGGTGGGGATGGCTACACCTTC	CASSPLDRGGDGYTF
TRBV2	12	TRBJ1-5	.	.	TGTGCCAGTAATAGGGGGAATCAGCCCCAGCATTTT	CASNRGNQPQHF
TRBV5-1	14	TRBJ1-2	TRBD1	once	TGCGCCAGCAGCCCCGGACAGGGTGGCTATGGCTACACCTTC	CASSPGQGGYGYTF
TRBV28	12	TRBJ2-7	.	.	TGTGCCAGCACGACAAGTAGCGGCAGGCAGTACTTC	CASTTSSGRQYF
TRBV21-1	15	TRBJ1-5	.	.	TGTGCCAGCAGCTCCCGGGACAGTTCTAATCAGCCCCAGCATTTT	CASSSRDSSNQPQHF
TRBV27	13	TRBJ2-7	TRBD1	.	TGTGCCAGCAGTCGACAGGGCGTCGACGAGCAGTACTTC	CASSRQGVDEQYF
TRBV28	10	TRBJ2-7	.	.	TGTGCCAGCAGTTTTTCCGAGCAGTACTTC	CASSFSEQYF
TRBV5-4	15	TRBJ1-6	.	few	TGTGCCAGCAGCTTGGGCGGGAGACCGGGTTCACCCCTCCACTTT	CASSLGGRPGSPLHF
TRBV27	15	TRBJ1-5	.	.	TGTGCCAGCAGTTGGTCCGGGAACAGCAATCAGCCCCAGCATTTT	CASSWSGNSNQPQHF
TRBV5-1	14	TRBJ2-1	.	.	TGCGCCAGCAGACCCGGGGCCGGGGGCTATGAGCAGTTCTTC	CASRPGAGGYEQFF
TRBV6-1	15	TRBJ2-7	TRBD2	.	TGTGCCACTGAGGGACTAGTTTTTCGTTTCGACGAGCAGTACTTC	CATEGLVFRFDEQYF
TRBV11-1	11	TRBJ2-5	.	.	TGTGCCAGCAGCTTAGGGGAGACCCAGTACTTC	CASSLGETQYF
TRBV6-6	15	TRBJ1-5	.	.	TGTGCCAGCAGTTACGGTCAGAATAGCAATCAGCCCCAGCATTTT	CASSYGQNSNQPQHF
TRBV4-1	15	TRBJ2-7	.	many	TGCGCCAGCAGCCAAGAAACTAGTGTGAGGTACGAGCAGTACTTC	CASSQETSVRYEQYF
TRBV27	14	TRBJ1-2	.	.	TGTGCCAGCAGCCCCAACCGCCCAGCTGTTGGCTACACCTTC	CASSPNRPAVGYTF
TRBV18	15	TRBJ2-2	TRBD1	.	TGTGCCAGCTCACCGGACAGGGCGAACACCGGGGAGCTGTTTTTT	CASSPDRANTGELFF
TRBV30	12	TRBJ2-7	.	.	TGTGCCTGGAGTTGGGGGGGCCACGAGCAGTACTTC	CAWSWGGHEQYF
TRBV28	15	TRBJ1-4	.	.	TGTGCCAGCAGTCCCCTGAGGGGAACTAATGAAAAACTGTTTTTT	CASSPLRGTNEKLFF
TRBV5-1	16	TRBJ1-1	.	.	TGCGCCAGCAGCTTGTCACCAGGGGTAATGAACACTGAAGCTTTCTTT	CASSLSPGVMNTEAFF
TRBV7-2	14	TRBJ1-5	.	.	TGTGCCAGCAGCGTCGGTTCATCAATTCAGCCCCAGCATTTT	CASSVGSSIQPQHF
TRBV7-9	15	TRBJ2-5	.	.	TGTGCCAGCAGCTTAATGGGAGGGGGTAGCGAGACCCAGTACTTC	CASSLMGGGSETQYF
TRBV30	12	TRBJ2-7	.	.	TGTGCCTGGAGTAGGGGGGCTAACGAGCAGTACTTC	CAWSRGANEQYF
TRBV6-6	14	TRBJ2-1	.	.	TGTGCCAGCAGTTATCGCCAGGAGTACAATGAGCAGTTCTTC	CASSYRQEYNEQFF
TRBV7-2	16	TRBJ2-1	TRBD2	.	TGTGCCAGCAGCTTGGCCGGGGGGGCCGTTTTCAATGAGCAGTTCTTC	CASSLAGGAVFNEQFF
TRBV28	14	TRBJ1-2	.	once	TGTGCCAGCAGGTCGGACGGCATGGGGGGTGGCTACACCTTC	CASRSDGMGGGYTF
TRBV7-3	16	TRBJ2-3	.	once	TGTGCCAGCAGCCTACTCGGACCGACCAGCACAGATACGCAGTATTTT	CASSLLGPTSTDTQYF
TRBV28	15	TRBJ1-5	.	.	TGTGCCAGCAGTTTCGGTCAGGCCGTCAATCAGCCCCAGCATTTT	CASSFGQAVNQPQHF
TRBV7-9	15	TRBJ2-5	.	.	TGTGCCAGCAGCCCTAATAGGGGGGGAACTGAGACCCAGTACTTC	CASSPNRGGTETQYF
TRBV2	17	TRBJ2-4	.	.	TGTGCCAGCAGTGAAGCGGGCCTAGGCAGAGCCAAAAACATTCAGTACTTC	CASSEAGLGRAKNIQYF
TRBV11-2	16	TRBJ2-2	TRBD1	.	TGTGCCAGCAGCTTAGGCCCGGGACAGGGAAAGGAGGAGCTGTTTTTT	CASSLGPGQGKEELFF
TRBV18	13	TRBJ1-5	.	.	TGTGCCAGCTCACCAGGATGGAATCAGCCCCAGCATTTT	CASSPGWNQPQHF
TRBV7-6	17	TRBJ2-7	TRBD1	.	TGTGCCAGCAGCCGACAGGGGGCACCTCCCAGCTCCTACGAGCAGTACTTC	CASSRQGAPPSSYEQYF
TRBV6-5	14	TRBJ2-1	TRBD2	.	TGTGCCAGCAGTTCCGGACTAGCGGGGAATGAGCAGTTCTTC	CASSSGLAGNEQFF
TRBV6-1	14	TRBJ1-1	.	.	TGTGCCAGCAGGCAGACTATCTCGGGCACTGAAGCTTTCTTT	CASRQTISGTEAFF
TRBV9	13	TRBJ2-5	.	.	TGTGCCAGCAGCGTATGGGGAGGCGAGACCCAGTACTTC	CASSVWGGETQYF
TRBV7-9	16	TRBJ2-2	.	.	TGTGCCAGCAGCTTAGCTGCGGGGACGAACACCGGGGAGCTGTTTTTT	CASSLAAGTNTGELFF
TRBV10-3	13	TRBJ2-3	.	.	TGTGCCATCAGTGAGCCTTCGGTAGATACGCAGTATTTT	CAISEPSVDTQYF
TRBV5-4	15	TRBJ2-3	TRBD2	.	TGTGCCAGCAGTTCGGGACTAGCGGGCACAGATACGCAGTATTTT	CASSSGLAGTDTQYF
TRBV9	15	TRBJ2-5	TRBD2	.	TGTGCCAGCAGCGCGGACGTGGGGGGGACGGAGACCCAGTACTTC	CASSADVGGTETQYF
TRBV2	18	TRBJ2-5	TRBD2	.	TGTGCCAGCAGTGTAGGACTAGCGGGGGCCCCCCTGGGGGGGACCCAGTACTTC	CASSVGLAGAPLGGTQYF
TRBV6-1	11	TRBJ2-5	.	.	TGTGCCAGCAGCCCTGAAGAGACCCAGTACTTC	CASSPEETQYF
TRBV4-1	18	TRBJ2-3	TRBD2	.	TGCGCCAGCAGCCAGAGTATCAGTAGCGGGGGTTTCACAGATACGCAGTATTTT	CASSQSISSGGFTDTQYF
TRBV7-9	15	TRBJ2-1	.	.	TGTGCCAGCAGCTTAGAGGGTCTCCCCTACAATGAGCAGTTCTTC	CASSLEGLPYNEQFF
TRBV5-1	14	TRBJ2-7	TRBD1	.	TGCGCCAGCAGCAAGGGACAGGAAAACCACGAGCAGTACTTC	CASSKGQENHEQYF
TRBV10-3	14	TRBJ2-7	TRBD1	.	TGTGCCATCAGTGAGTTGGACAGGGGCCACGAGCAGTACTTC	CAISELDRGHEQYF
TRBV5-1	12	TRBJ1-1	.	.	TGCGCCAGCGGGCGGTGGAACACTGAAGCTTTCTTT	CASGRWNTEAFF
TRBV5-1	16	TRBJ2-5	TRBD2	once	TGCGCCAGCAGCTTGAGGGCTAGCGGGGGTCAAGAGACCCAGTACTTC	CASSLRASGGQETQYF
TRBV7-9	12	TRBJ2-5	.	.	TGTGCCAGCAGCTCAGAACCGGAGACCCAGTACTTC	CASSSEPETQYF
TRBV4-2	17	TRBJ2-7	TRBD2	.	TGTGCCAGCAGCCAACACGAGGGCGGGGGGGCCGGAAACGAGCAGTACTTC	CASSQHEGGGAGNEQYF
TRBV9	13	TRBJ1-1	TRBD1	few	TGTGCCAGCAGCGGAGATACAGGGGCTGAAGCTTTCTTT	CASSGDTGAEAFF
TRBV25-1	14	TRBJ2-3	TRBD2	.	TGTGCCAGCAGTTTAGCGGGAGGGCCGAATACGCAGTATTTT	CASSLAGGPNTQYF